These T cell receptor beta chains were read from a single sample in a study of blood T cell repertoires in COVID-19. The method was immunoSEQ multiplex PCR; TCRdb's version includes in-frame clones alone and lacks a portion of them. The data hold about 270,000 clones, with approximately 82% observed a single time. The specimen sequenced was peripheral blood. The receptors shown here come from a woman under 30 with acute or convalescent COVID-19. The CDR3 runs from the conserved cysteine through the conserved F or W. D genes are given only for firm matches. The size entry is marked missing in some rows and otherwise reads once, few, many or a size class.

-	TRBJ2-2	TRBV5-1	many	CASSLSAAVNTGELFF	TGCGCCAGCAGCTTGTCAGCAGCGGTGAACACCGGGGAGCTGTTTTTT
-	TRBJ2-5	TRBV6-5	-	CASSYGVGALKTQYF	TGTGCCAGCAGTTATGGTGTTGGGGCCTTGAAGACCCAGTACTTC
-	TRBJ2-1	TRBV6-5	few	CASSYSEGLEQFF	TGTGCCAGCAGTTACTCGGAGGGGCTTGAGCAGTTCTTC
-	TRBJ2-7	TRBV2	-	CASSVAAYEQYF	TGTGCCAGCAGTGTCGCGGCTTACGAGCAGTACTTC
-	TRBJ1-3	TRBV6-2/TRBV6-3	-	CASSYSGRVYGNTIYF	TGTGCCAGCAGTTACTCGGGCAGGGTGTACGGAAACACCATATATTTT
TRBD1	TRBJ1-2	TRBV9	-	CASSGEGTGSNYGYTF	TGTGCCAGCAGCGGAGAGGGGACAGGTTCTAACTATGGCTACACCTTC
-	TRBJ2-4	TRBV5-6	once	CASSLGGQLAKNIQYF	TGTGCCAGCAGCCTGGGGGGACAGCTAGCCAAAAACATTCAGTACTTC
-	TRBJ2-7	TRBV6-2/TRBV6-3	-	CASSYEVAYEQYF	TGTGCCAGCAGTTACGAGGTCGCCTACGAGCAGTACTTC
-	TRBJ2-2	TRBV9	-	CASSVAGANTGELFF	TGTGCCAGCAGCGTAGCGGGGGCGAACACCGGGGAGCTGTTTTTT
-	TRBJ2-7	TRBV11-2	-	CASSPVRDSPYEQYF	TGTGCCAGCAGCCCCGTACGGGATTCCCCCTACGAGCAGTACTTC
-	TRBJ2-7	TRBV6-2/TRBV6-3	-	CASSEPQGKGYEQYF	TGTGCCAGCAGTGAGCCCCAGGGGAAAGGCTACGAGCAGTACTTC
TRBD1	TRBJ1-1	TRBV9	-	CASSRDSYSTEAFF	TGTGCCAGCAGCCGGGACAGTTATTCCACTGAAGCTTTCTTT
-	TRBJ1-2	TRBV27	-	CASSLGSGVGYGYTF	TGTGCCAGCAGTTTAGGGTCAGGGGTAGGCTATGGCTACACCTTC
-	TRBJ2-7	TRBV10-2	-	CASSDDSYEQYF	TGCGCCAGCAGTGACGACAGCTACGAGCAGTACTTC
TRBD2	TRBJ2-1	TRBV18	once	CASSPPGFPGGGDNEQFF	TGTGCCAGCTCACCACCGGGTTTCCCGGGAGGCGGGGACAATGAGCAGTTCTTC
-	TRBJ2-3	TRBV6-2/TRBV6-3	once	CASSLPGAGVTDTQYF	TGTGCCAGCAGTCTACCGGGGGCGGGAGTAACAGATACGCAGTATTTT